The 8 T cell receptor beta chains listed next were all sequenced from one sample in a study of T cells in localized non-small cell lung cancer (dated by TCRdb to the early 2020s). Libraries were built with the immunoSEQ multiplex PCR assay. As stored in TCRdb, this immuneACCESS dataset retains in-frame rearrangements with V and J assigned. A fraction of the clones does not appear; measured against another copy, unresolved V genes explain less than half of the discrepancy, and the remainder lacks a known reason. This sample comprises over a thousand clones, 15% to 20% of them detected only once. The ten largest clones add up to 16% of the sample. The material was normal lung tissue next to the tumor, obtained before any cancer treatment. The receptor set was obtained from a female donor older than 55 with stage I lung adenocarcinoma.

This clone has ten or more counts. The J gene is TRBJ1-4, the V gene TRBV9; 12 nucleotides line up with TRBD1. Germline CDR1 and CDR2: SGDLS and YYNGEE. The CDR3 totals 14 residues. The junction had 9 bases not matched to a gene; V was cut back by 10 bases and J by 8 bases. The DNA for the CDR3 is TGTGCCTCCGGGACAGGGGGCTTGAGAGAAAAACTGTTTTTT. It codes for CASGTGGLREKLFF.

V gene TRBV19 combines with J gene TRBJ2-1; TRBD1 might be the D (5 bases). The germline V gene has CDR1 LNHDA and CDR2 SQIVND (reference sequence). This CDR3 spans 15 amino acids. V was cut by 2 bases and J by 0 bases, with 8 bases left in between. The CDR3 protein is CASSIRQFSYNEQFF. For the CDR3, the DNA is TGTGCCAGTAGTATAAGACAGTTCTCCTACAATGAGCAGTTCTTC.

This clone is categorized as large. This chain connects TRBV25-1 to TRBJ2-7; either TRBD1 or TRBD2 may supply D (5 bases each). This CDR3 contains 14 residues. Germline V gene lookup returns CDR1 MGHDK and CDR2 SYGVNS. V was clipped by 4 bases and J by 1 base, with 11 bases between them. Written as DNA, the CDR3 is TGTGCCAGCAGTGGAGACTGGGGGTCCTACGAGCAGTACTTC. It encodes CASSGDWGSYEQYF.

Ten or more counts support this clone. CDR3 residues: CASSSGSYNSPLHF. DNA for the CDR3: TGTGCCAGCAGCTCGGGATCCTATAATTCACCCCTCCACTTT. The J gene is TRBJ1-6, the V gene TRBV11-3, with no clear D. This CDR3 has 14 residues. The germline V and J ends were trimmed by 4 bases and 1 base, with 5 bases remaining between them. Germline-derived CDR1 and CDR2 are SGHNT and YENEEA. Full variable domain (missing parts from reference TRBV11-3 and TRBJ1-6): EAGVVQSPRYKIIEKKQPVAFWCNPISGHNTLYWYLQNLGQGPELLIRYENEEAVDDSQLPKDRFSAERLKGVDSTLKIQPAELGDSAVYLCASSSGSYNSPLHFGNGTRLTVT.

The rearrangement links TRBV18 to TRBJ2-2; 8 nucleotides agree with TRBD2. Germline trimming cut 1 base from V and 4 bases from J; bases unmatched to any gene: 11. The germline CDR1 and CDR2 sequences are KGHSH and LQKENI. The CDR3 is made up of 18 amino acids. The CDR3 loop reads CASSPRADGGAGTGELFF. CDR3 sequence (DNA): TGTGCCAGCTCACCACGCGCCGACGGGGGGGCCGGCACCGGGGAGCTGTTTTTT.

This clone was picked up a small number of times. The chain uses TRBV27 and TRBJ1-1; D call uncertain. Trimming shortened V by 3 bases and J by 4 bases, and 9 bases separated the two germline ends. From germline, CDR1 is MNHEY and CDR2 SMNVEV (reference sequence). The CDR3 is made up of 13 amino acids. The CDR3 protein is CASSFKETTEAFF. Here the CDR3 DNA reads TGTGCCAGCAGTTTCAAGGAAACCACTGAAGCTTTCTTT.

The DNA of the CDR3 is TGTGCCAGCAGCTTGGCCGGGCGGGGGCGCACAGATACGCAGTATTTT. This translates into CASSLAGRGRTDTQYF. The chain joins TRBV11-3 to TRBJ2-3; perhaps TRBD2 as D (7 bases). V was cut by 3 bases and J by 1 base, with 14 bases left in between. Germline V lookup: CDR1 SGHNT, CDR2 YENEEA. This CDR3 spans 16 amino acids.

CDR3 bases: TGTGCCAGCTCGCTCTCGTACTCTGGAAACACCATATATTTT. It encodes CASSLSYSGNTIYF. The chain couples TRBV18 to TRBJ1-3; no definite D call. Between the trimmed V and J ends, which lost 6 bases and 0 bases, there was a span of 9 bases. The CDR3 covers 14 residues. The V gene's germline CDR1 is KGHSH and CDR2 LQKENI.